One and the same sample provided the 12 T cell receptor beta chains below, sequenced in a study of blood T cells in healthy people across ages. A second PCR, run for about 7 to 12 cycles, used a sample-barcoded 5' primer plus a J-beta primer mix. TCRdb recomputed calls from the 5' RACE reads with MiXCR, one row per CDR3 protein. Of hundreds of thousands of distinct CDR3 sequences listed, 46% are singletons. Input material: blood. These receptors all come from a man older than 75 in good health.

The chain uses TRBV29-1 and TRBJ2-3, with D unresolved. This CDR3 spans 15 amino acids. In germline, CDR1 is SQVTM, CDR2 ANQGSEA. V gave up 6 bases and J gave up 5 bases, with 21 bases separating them. CDR3 in DNA: TGCAGCGTCCAAAAGTACCCAACGGTGGGAGATACGCAGTATTTT. This sequence encodes CSVQKYPTVGDTQYF.

The gene calls are TRBV21-1 and TRBJ1-5; the table calls TRBD1, which could not be checked here. TRBV21-1 constitutes a pseudogene. The CDR3 contains 15 residues. CDR3 protein: CASLGQEYSNQPQHF. CDR3 coding DNA: TGTGCCAGTCTCGGGCAGGAATATAGCAATCAGCCCCAGCATTTT.

The chain combines TRBV6-2 or TRBV6-3 with TRBJ2-3; possibly TRBD1 for D (6 bases). The ends were cut back, 7 bases at V and 4 bases at J, with 21 bases in the middle. CDR3 length equals 16 residues. CDR1 is MNHEY and CDR2 is SVGEGT in the germline V gene. CDR3 DNA: TGTGCCAGCACTAACCCGGGACACCGGGGCGCAGATACGCAGTATTTT. Encoded protein: CASTNPGHRGADTQYF.

V is TRBV10-3 and J is TRBJ2-3, with D perhaps matching TRBD1 (6 bases). The length of the CDR3 is 15 residues. With 4 bases removed from V and 1 base from J, the gap between germline ends came to 12 bases. Germline CDR1 is ENHRY and CDR2 is SYGVKD. In nucleotides, the CDR3 is TGTGCCATCAGTGGTCCGCGGACAGGCACAGATACGCAGTATTTT. Encoded protein: CAISGPRTGTDTQYF.

This clonotype showed up many times. The genes are TRBV12-3 or TRBV12-4 and TRBJ2-7; maybe TRBD2 (7 bases). The length of the CDR3 is 14 residues. V lost 5 bases, J lost 4 bases, and 15 bases lay in between. The CDR3 DNA is TGTGCCAGCAGTCCCGCGGGGGCGAGGTACGAGCAGTACTTC. It encodes CASSPAGARYEQYF.

The chain joins TRBV7-2 to TRBJ2-1; the D gene could be TRBD1 or TRBD2 (5 bases each). V was cut by 0 bases and J by 12 bases, with 18 bases left in between. This CDR3 spans 15 amino acids. CDR1 and CDR2 (germline): SGHTA, FQGNSA. CDR3 DNA sequence: TGTGCCAGCAGCTTAGCGCTGGGACCACGAGCTCGGCAGTTCTTC. This translates into CASSLALGPRARQFF.

V and J are TRBV27 and TRBJ2-2, with D unclear. The CDR3 totals 15 residues. V lost 6 bases, J lost 6 bases, and 17 bases lay in between. Germline CDR1 MNHEY, CDR2 SMNVEV (reference sequence). The CDR3 DNA reads TGTGCCAGCAGGAGACCAGCAATTCAGCCCGGGGAGCTGTTTTTT. It codes for CASRRPAIQPGELFF.

This clonotype turned up a few times. The chain joins TRBV24-1 to TRBJ2-3; D is possibly TRBD1 or TRBD2 (6 bases each). In germline, CDR1 is KGHDR, CDR2 SFDVKD. V was pared by 4 bases and J by 2 bases, with 18 bases between. This CDR3 contains 17 residues. The CDR3 DNA reads as TGTGCCACCAGTGACGCCCGCCAGGGGACTGCCACAGATACGCAGTATTTT. It translates to CATSDARQGTATDTQYF.

Only a few counts were recorded for this clonotype. The rearrangement uses TRBV27 and TRBJ1-2, with 7 bases identical to TRBD1. CDR3 length: 13 residues. Trimming cost V 6 bases and J 1 base; bases outside gene matches: 2. Germline CDR1 and CDR2: MNHEY and SMNVEV (reference sequence). This chain's CDR3 is CASRGTVNYGYTF. DNA of the CDR3: TGTGCCAGCAGGGGGACAGTTAACTATGGCTACACCTTC.

Points on this clonotype: The junction shows a germline mismatch at one end, possibly a read error. The CDR3 spells CASSAGQVRNIPYF. In DNA, the CDR3 is TGTGCCAGCAGCGCCGGACAGGTTCGAAACATTCCGTACTTC. The chain links TRBV9 to TRBJ2-4, with 7 positions matching TRBD1. The CDR3 covers 14 residues. Germline lookup yields CDR1 SGDLS and CDR2 YYNGEE.

The V gene is TRBV7-6, the J gene TRBJ2-1; 9 bases agree with TRBD2. Germline V gene data show CDR1 as SGHVS and CDR2 as FNYEAQ. The CDR3 loop spans 13 amino acids. J gave up 7 bases and V 5 bases, and 3 bases lay outside the gene matches. The CDR3 protein is CASSASGVNEQFF. The CDR3 nucleotides read TGTGCCAGCAGCGCTAGCGGGGTGAATGAGCAGTTCTTC.

Ten or more counts support this clonotype. This chain connects TRBV12-3 or TRBV12-4 to TRBJ2-7, with 7 bases that match TRBD1. The trim removed 5 bases at V and 3 bases at J, leaving 4 bases unmatched. The CDR3 totals 13 residues. CDR3 sequence reads: CASSRDSRYEQYF. The CDR3 bases are TGTGCCAGCAGTCGGGACAGTCGCTACGAGCAGTACTTC.